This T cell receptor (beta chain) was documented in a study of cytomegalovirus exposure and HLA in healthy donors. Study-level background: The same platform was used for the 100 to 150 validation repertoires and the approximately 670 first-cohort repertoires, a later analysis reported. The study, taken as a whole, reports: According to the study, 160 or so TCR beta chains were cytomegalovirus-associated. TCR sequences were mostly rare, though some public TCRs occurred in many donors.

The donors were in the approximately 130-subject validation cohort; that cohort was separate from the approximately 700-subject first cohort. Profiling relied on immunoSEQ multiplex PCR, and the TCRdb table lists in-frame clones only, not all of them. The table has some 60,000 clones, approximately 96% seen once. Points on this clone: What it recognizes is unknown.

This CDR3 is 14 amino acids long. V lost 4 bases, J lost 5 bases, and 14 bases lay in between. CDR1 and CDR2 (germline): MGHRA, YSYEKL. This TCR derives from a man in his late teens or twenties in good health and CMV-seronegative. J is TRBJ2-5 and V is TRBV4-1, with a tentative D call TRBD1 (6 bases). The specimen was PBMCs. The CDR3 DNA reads TGCGCCAGCAGCCCAGGTTACAGGGCTGAGACCCAGTACTTC. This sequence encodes CASSPGYRAETQYF.